The source of this TCR beta chain is a study of cytomegalovirus exposure and HLA in healthy donors. Study overall: Approximately 85 million unique TCRs from HLA-typed donors were held in an early data release. Findings of the study overall: Most CMV-associated TCR beta chains were later found to appear HLA-restricted. Some V segments, TRBV6-2 and TRBV6-3 among them, were indistinguishable and were therefore excluded.

As for this clone: Antigen specificity is unknown.

V was clipped by 0 bases and J by 2 bases; unmatched bases: 2. Per germline, CDR1 MNHEY and CDR2 SVGAGI. CDR3 length: 15 residues. A multiplex PCR was run with 60 Vbeta primers and 13 Jbeta primers. Generated by immunoSEQ multiplex PCR, the TCRdb table keeps only in-frame clones and is missing some. In the table there are about 120,000 clones, 65% to 80% of which are singletons. The TCR was taken from a man aged 25-45 years in good health and CMV-seropositive. The sequencing sample was made of PBMCs. V and J are TRBV6-5 and TRBJ2-3, with 7 bases fitting TRBD1. The CDR3 DNA reads TGTGCCAGCAGTTACTCGGGACAGTTCACAGATACGCAGTATTTT. It codes for CASSYSGQFTDTQYF.